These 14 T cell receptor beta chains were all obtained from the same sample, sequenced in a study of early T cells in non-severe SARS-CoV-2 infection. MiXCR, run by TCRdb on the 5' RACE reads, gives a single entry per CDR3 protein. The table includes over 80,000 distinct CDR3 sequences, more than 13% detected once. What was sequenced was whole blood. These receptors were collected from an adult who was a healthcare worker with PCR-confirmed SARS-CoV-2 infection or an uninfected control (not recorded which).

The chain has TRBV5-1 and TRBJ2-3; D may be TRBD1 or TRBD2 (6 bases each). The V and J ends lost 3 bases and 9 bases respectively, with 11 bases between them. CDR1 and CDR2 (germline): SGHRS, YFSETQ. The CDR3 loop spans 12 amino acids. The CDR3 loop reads CASSSLGGTQYF. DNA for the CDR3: TGCGCCAGCAGCTCGCTGGGGGGCACGCAGTATTTT. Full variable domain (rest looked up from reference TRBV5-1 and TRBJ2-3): KAGVTQTPRYLIKTRGQQVTLSCSPISGHRSVSWYQQTPGQGLQFLFEYFSETQRNKGNFPGRFSGRQFSNSRSEMNVSTLELGDSALYLCASSSLGGTQYFGPGTRLTVL.

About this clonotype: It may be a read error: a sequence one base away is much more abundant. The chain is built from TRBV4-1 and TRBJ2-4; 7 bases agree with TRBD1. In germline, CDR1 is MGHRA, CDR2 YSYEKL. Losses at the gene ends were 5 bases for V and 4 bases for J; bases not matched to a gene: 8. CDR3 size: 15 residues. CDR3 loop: CASSLTGRRKNIQYF. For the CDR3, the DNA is TGCGCCAGCAGCTTGACAGGGAGACGGAAAAACATTCAGTACTTC.

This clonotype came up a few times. The CDR3 sequence: CASRTLTGGLGELFF. DNA for the CDR3: TGTGCCAGCAGAACCCTTACTGGGGGCCTCGGGGAGCTGTTTTTT. The genes are TRBV6-6 and TRBJ2-2; tentatively, D is TRBD1 (6 bases). Trimming took off 6 bases at V and 7 bases at J, with 18 bases between the two ends. CDR1 and CDR2 from the germline V gene are MNHNY and SVGAGI (reference sequence). The CDR3 consists of 15 residues.

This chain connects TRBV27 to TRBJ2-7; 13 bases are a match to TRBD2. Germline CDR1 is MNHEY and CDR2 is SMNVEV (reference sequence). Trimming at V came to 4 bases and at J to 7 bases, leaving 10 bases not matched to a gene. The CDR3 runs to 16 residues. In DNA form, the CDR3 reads TGTGCCAGCAGTTCCCAACTAGCGGGGGGGCCGAAGGAGCAGTACTTC. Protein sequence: CASSSQLAGGPKEQYF.

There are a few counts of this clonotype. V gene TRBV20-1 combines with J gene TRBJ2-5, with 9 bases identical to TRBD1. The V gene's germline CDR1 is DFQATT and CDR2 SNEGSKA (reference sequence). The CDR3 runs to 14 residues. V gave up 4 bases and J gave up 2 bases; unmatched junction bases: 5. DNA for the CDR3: TGCAGTGCTAAAACCGGGACAGGGCAAGAGACCCAGTACTTC. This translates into CSAKTGTGQETQYF.

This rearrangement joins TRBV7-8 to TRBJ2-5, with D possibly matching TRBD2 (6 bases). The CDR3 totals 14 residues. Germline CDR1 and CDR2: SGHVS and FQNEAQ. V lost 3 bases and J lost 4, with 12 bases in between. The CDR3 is CASSLSTRGETQYF. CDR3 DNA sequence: TGTGCCAGCAGCTTGTCGACTAGGGGAGAGACCCAGTACTTC. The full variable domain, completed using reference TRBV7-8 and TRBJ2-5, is GAGVSQSPRYKVAKRGQDVALRCDPISGHVSLFWYQQALGQGPEFLTYFQNEAQLDKSGLPSDRFFAERPEGSVSTLKIQRTQQEDSAVYLCASSLSTRGETQYFGPGTRLLVL.

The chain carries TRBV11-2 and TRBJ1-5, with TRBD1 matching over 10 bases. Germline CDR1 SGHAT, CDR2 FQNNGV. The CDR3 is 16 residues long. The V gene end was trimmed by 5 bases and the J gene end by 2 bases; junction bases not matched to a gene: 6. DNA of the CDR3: TGTGCCAGCAGCCGGCGAGGGACAGGGGGCAATCAGCCCCAGCATTTT. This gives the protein CASSRRGTGGNQPQHF.

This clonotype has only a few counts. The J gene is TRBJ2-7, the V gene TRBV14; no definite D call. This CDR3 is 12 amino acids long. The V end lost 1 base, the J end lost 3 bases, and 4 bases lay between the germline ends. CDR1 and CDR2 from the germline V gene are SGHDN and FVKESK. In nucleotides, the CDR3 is TGTGCCAGCAGCCAAGGGATCTACGAGCAGTACTTC. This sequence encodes CASSQGIYEQYF.

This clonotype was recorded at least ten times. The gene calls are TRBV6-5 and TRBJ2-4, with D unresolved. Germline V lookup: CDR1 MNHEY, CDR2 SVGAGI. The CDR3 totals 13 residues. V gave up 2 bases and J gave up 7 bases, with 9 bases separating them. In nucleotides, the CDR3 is TGTGCCAGCAGTTACGGGCTCCGGAACATTCAGTACTTC. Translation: CASSYGLRNIQYF.

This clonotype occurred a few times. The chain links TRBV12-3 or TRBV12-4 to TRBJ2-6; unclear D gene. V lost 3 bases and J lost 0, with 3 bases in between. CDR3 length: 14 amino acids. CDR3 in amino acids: CASSFSSGANVLTF. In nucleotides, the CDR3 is TGTGCCAGCAGTTTCAGCTCTGGGGCCAACGTCCTGACTTTC.

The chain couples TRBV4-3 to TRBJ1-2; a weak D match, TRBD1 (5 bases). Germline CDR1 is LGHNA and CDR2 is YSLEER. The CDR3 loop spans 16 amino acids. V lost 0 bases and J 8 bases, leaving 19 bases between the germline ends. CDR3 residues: CASSQDYEEGMRGYTF. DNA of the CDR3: TGCGCCAGCAGCCAAGATTACGAGGAGGGGATGAGAGGCTACACCTTC.

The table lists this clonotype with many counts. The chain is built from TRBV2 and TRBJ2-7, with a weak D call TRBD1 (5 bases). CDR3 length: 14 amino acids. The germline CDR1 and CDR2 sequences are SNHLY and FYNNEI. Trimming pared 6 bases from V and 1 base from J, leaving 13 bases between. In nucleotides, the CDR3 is TGTGCCAGCAGCCTCAGGGCTTCATCCTACGAGCAGTACTTC. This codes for CASSLRASSYEQYF.

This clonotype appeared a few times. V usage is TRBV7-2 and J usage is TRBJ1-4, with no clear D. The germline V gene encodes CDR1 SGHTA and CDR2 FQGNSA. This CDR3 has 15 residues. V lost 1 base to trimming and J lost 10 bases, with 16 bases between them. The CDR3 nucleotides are TGTGCCAGCAGCTTAGTATTTGGGCAGTCTGGAAAACTGTTTTTT. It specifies CASSLVFGQSGKLFF.

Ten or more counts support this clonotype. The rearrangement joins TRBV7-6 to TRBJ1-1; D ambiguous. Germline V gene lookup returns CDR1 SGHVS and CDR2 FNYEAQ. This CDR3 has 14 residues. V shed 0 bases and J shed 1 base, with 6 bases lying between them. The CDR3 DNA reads TGTGCCAGCAGCTTAGCGCGGCAGAACACTGAAGCTTTCTTT. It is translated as CASSLARQNTEAFF.